A selection of T cell receptor beta chains follows, all from one sample in a study of T cell changes during pregnancy in multiple sclerosis. Sequencing used immunoSEQ multiplex PCR; TCRdb keeps in-frame clones, though not all of them. This sample carries tens of thousands of clones, around four fifths of them seen once, and the ten largest clones take 0.6% to 0.8%. The sequences come from CD4+ T cells from peripheral blood mononuclear cells, collected before pregnancy. The receptors derive from a female donor with multiple sclerosis, enrolled in a pregnancy study. The CDR3 runs from the conserved cysteine through the conserved F or W. Fields, in order: V gene, J gene, clone size, D gene, CDR3 protein, CDR3 DNA. A D gene is named only where the DNA matches it firmly. Clone size appears in some rows only: once, few, many, or a class for an expanded clone.

TRBV7-7,TRBJ2-7,NA,TRBD1,CASSPWTGGYEQYF,TGTGCCAGCAGCCCTTGGACAGGGGGGTACGAGCAGTACTTC
TRBV19,TRBJ2-5,NA,TRBD1,CASSTGTGVAETQYF,TGTGCCAGTAGTACCGGGACAGGGGTGGCAGAGACCCAGTACTTC
TRBV30,TRBJ2-3,NA,TRBD2,CAWSTSGGGGYTQYF,TGTGCCTGGAGTACAAGCGGGGGCGGTGGATATACGCAGTATTTT
TRBV27,TRBJ2-7,once,NA,CASSTWTSQQYF,TGTGCCAGCAGTACCTGGACAAGCCAGCAGTACTTC
TRBV6-6,TRBJ1-2,NA,TRBD1,CASSYGQGGGYTF,TGTGCCAGCAGTTATGGCCAGGGGGGCGGCTACACCTTC
TRBV7-9,TRBJ2-7,few,NA,CASKKAGSSYEQYF,TGTGCCAGCAAGAAGGCGGGAAGCTCCTACGAGCAGTACTTC
TRBV7-8,TRBJ2-7,NA,NA,CASSPTETRLYEQYF,TGTGCCAGCAGCCCGACGGAGACTAGACTTTACGAGCAGTACTTC
TRBV7-2,TRBJ1-3,NA,TRBD1,CASSFWTGPRGNTIYF,TGTGCCAGCAGCTTCTGGACAGGGCCTCGTGGAAACACCATATATTTT
TRBV18,TRBJ2-7,NA,NA,CASSPSGQGGYYEQYF,TGTGCCAGCTCACCATCAGGCCAGGGGGGTTACTACGAGCAGTACTTC
TRBV15,TRBJ2-7,NA,NA,CATSRDVAGPREQYF,TGTGCCACCAGCAGAGACGTGGCAGGCCCACGCGAGCAGTACTTC
TRBV2,TRBJ1-1,NA,TRBD1,CASSGQGNTEAFF,TGTGCCAGCAGTGGACAGGGAAACACTGAAGCTTTCTTT
TRBV30,TRBJ1-1,NA,TRBD1,CAWSAAGQGNTEAFF,TGTGCCTGGAGTGCGGCGGGACAGGGCAACACTGAAGCTTTCTTT
TRBV27,TRBJ1-2,NA,NA,CASRIDSNYGYTF,TGTGCCAGCAGAATAGACTCTAACTATGGCTACACCTTC
TRBV5-1,TRBJ2-3,NA,TRBD2,CASSLPRERADTQYF,TGCGCCAGCAGCCTGCCGCGGGAGAGGGCAGATACGCAGTATTTT
TRBV5-4,TRBJ2-1,NA,NA,CASSLGGDASYNEQFF,TGTGCCAGCAGCTTAGGCGGGGACGCGTCCTACAATGAGCAGTTCTTC
TRBV7-2,TRBJ1-5,NA,TRBD1,CASSAGTVNQPQHF,TGTGCCAGCAGCGCGGGGACAGTCAATCAGCCCCAGCATTTT
TRBV27,TRBJ1-5,NA,NA,CASSSTWSNQPQHF,TGTGCCAGCAGTTCGACATGGTCCAATCAGCCCCAGCATTTT
TRBV5-4,TRBJ2-3,NA,TRBD2,CASRLAGGRTDTQYF,TGTGCCAGCAGGCTAGCGGGGGGCCGCACAGATACGCAGTATTTT
TRBV7-9,TRBJ2-3,NA,TRBD2,CASSLTGTSGGGGNTQYF,TGTGCCAGCAGCCTCACCGGGACTAGCGGGGGGGGTGGAAATACGCAGTATTTT
TRBV14,TRBJ1-3,few,TRBD1,CASSQGTGYGNTIYF,TGTGCCAGCAGCCAAGGGACAGGGTATGGAAACACCATATATTTT
TRBV19,TRBJ2-7,few,TRBD1,CASSTRGRQYF,TGTGCCAGTAGTACCAGGGGGCGGCAGTACTTC
TRBV4-2,TRBJ2-1,NA,TRBD2,CASSLSTSGGAWYNEQFF,TGTGCCAGCAGCCTATCAACTAGCGGGGGGGCCTGGTACAATGAGCAGTTCTTC
TRBV10-3,TRBJ2-1,few,NA,CAISDHTKRGANEQFF,TGTGCCATCAGTGATCATACGAAACGGGGGGCCAATGAGCAGTTCTTC
TRBV6-1,TRBJ1-2,NA,TRBD1,CASSLGQGNGYTF,TGTGCCAGCAGTCTCGGACAGGGGAATGGCTACACCTTC
TRBV7-9,TRBJ2-3,NA,TRBD2,CASSGGLAGSDTQYF,TGTGCCAGCAGCGGGGGACTAGCGGGATCTGATACGCAGTATTTT
TRBV5-1,TRBJ2-5,NA,TRBD1,CASSPAGTGDETQYF,TGCGCCAGCAGCCCTGCCGGGACAGGGGATGAGACCCAGTACTTC
TRBV7-2,TRBJ1-1,NA,TRBD1,CASSSAGQGSTEAFF,TGTGCCAGCAGCTCCGCCGGACAGGGGAGTACTGAAGCTTTCTTT
TRBV18,TRBJ1-5,NA,NA,CASSLRPAGPSNQPQHF,TGTGCCAGCTCACTACGCCCGGCAGGGCCTAGCAATCAGCCCCAGCATTTT
TRBV5-5,TRBJ2-5,NA,NA,CASSKNRVEQETQYF,TGTGCCAGCAGCAAAAACAGGGTAGAGCAAGAGACCCAGTACTTC
TRBV5-1,TRBJ1-1,NA,NA,CASSGGARNTEAFF,TGCGCCAGCAGCGGGGGGGCGCGGAACACTGAAGCTTTCTTT
TRBV19,TRBJ2-7,NA,TRBD1,CASSRQGANEQYF,TGTGCCAGTAGTAGACAGGGGGCCAACGAGCAGTACTTC
TRBV6-1,TRBJ2-1,NA,TRBD2,CASSGPGLADFDYNEQFF,TGTGCCAGCAGTGGGCCGGGACTAGCCGACTTTGACTACAATGAGCAGTTCTTC
TRBV5-1,TRBJ1-1,NA,NA,CASSLADQRTEAFF,TGCGCCAGCAGCTTGGCCGATCAGAGGACTGAAGCTTTCTTT
TRBV21-1,TRBJ2-3,NA,NA,CASSKGPEGTDTQYF,TGTGCCAGCAGCAAAGGCCCGGAGGGGACAGATACGCAGTATTTT
TRBV2,TRBJ1-3,NA,NA,CASSAVIHSGNTIYF,TGTGCCAGCAGTGCGGTGATTCACTCTGGAAACACCATATATTTT
TRBV12-1,TRBJ2-1,NA,NA,CASSDVRTSGRNEQFF,TGTGCCAGCAGTGACGTACGGACTAGCGGGAGAAATGAGCAGTTCTTC
TRBV7-8,TRBJ2-4,once,TRBD2,CASSPRAGLAGVGAKNIQYF,TGTGCCAGCAGCCCAAGAGCGGGACTAGCGGGGGTCGGAGCCAAAAACATTCAGTACTTC
TRBV11-2,TRBJ2-1,NA,TRBD2,CASSGKAGGPRNEQFF,TGTGCCAGCAGTGGAAAAGCGGGAGGGCCTAGAAATGAGCAGTTCTTC